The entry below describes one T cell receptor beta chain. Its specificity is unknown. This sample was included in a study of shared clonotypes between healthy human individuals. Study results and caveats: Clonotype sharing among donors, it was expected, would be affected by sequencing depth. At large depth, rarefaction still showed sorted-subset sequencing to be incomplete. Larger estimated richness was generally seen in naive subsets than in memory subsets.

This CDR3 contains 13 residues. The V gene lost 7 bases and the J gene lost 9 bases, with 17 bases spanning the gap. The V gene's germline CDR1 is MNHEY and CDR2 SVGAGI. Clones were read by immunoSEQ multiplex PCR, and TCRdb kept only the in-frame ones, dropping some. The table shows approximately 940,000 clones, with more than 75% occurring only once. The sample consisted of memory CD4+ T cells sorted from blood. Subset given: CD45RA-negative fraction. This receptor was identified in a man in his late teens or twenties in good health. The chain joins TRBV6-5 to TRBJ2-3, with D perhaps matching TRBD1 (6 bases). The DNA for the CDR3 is TGTGCCAGCACCCTACCTGGGCAGGGGACGCAGTATTTT. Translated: CASTLPGQGTQYF.